The 11 T cell receptor beta chains presented below share a single source sample, sequenced in a study of blood T cell repertoires in COVID-19 (dated by TCRdb to 2018 to 2020). Library preparation employed the immunoSEQ multiplex PCR assay. The source is immuneACCESS, and TCRdb retained only in-frame sequences with V and J called. Part of the clones is not carried over; for the studies checked, unresolved V genes explain less than half of this, and the remainder is unexplained. This sample is represented by roughly 190,000 clones; roughly nine tenths of them were singletons. Roughly 11% of the sample goes to the ten largest clones. The sequenced material came from peripheral blood. The receptors were sampled from an older woman with COVID-19, enrolled during active disease.

The chain is built from TRBV21-1 and TRBJ2-3; the table's D call of TRBD2 was not tested on the DNA. TRBV21-1 is given as a pseudogene. This CDR3 has 16 amino acids. This CDR3 is CASSRLAVGPLDTQYF. The CDR3 DNA is TGTGCCAGCAGCAGATTAGCGGTCGGGCCGCTTGATACGCAGTATTTT.

V is TRBV28 and J is TRBJ2-5, with 11 nucleotides matching TRBD1. V dropped 5 bases and J dropped 2; count of bases not matched to a gene: 16. Germline V gene lookup returns CDR1 MDHEN and CDR2 SYDVKM. The CDR3 runs to 19 residues. Here the CDR3 reads CASSPDPGTGGGSQETQYF. The CDR3 DNA is TGTGCCAGCAGTCCCGATCCCGGGACAGGGGGGGGAAGTCAAGAGACCCAGTACTTC.

This rearrangement joins TRBV7-9 to TRBJ2-1, with 7 bases that match TRBD2. With V trimmed by 7 bases and J by 8 bases, 8 bases remained unmatched. The CDR3 is 13 amino acids. CDR1 and CDR2 from the germline V gene are SEHNR and FQNEAQ (reference sequence). This CDR3 reads CASTVLGLYEQFF. The CDR3 DNA is TGTGCCAGCACCGTACTGGGACTATATGAGCAGTTCTTC.

This chain connects TRBV19 to TRBJ1-3, with D unresolved. V lost 7 bases and J 0 bases, leaving 16 bases between the germline ends. The CDR3 loop spans 16 amino acids. CDR1 is LNHDA and CDR2 is SQIVND in the germline V gene (reference sequence). CDR3 coding DNA: TGTGCCAGTAATCGGCCAAGAGGCCTCTCTGGAAACACCATATATTTT. Encoded protein: CASNRPRGLSGNTIYF.

The chain couples TRBV27 to TRBJ1-1; D not certain. V was clipped by 3 bases and J by 8 bases, with 22 bases between them. The CDR3 has 16 residues. Germline V gives CDR1 MNHEY, CDR2 SMNVEV (reference sequence). This chain's CDR3 is CASSFKSSAGATEAFF. CDR3 nucleotides: TGTGCCAGCAGTTTCAAATCCTCTGCGGGCGCAACGGAAGCTTTCTTT.

J is TRBJ1-1 and V is TRBV30; D gene ambiguous. The CDR3 has 14 amino acids. Between the trimmed V and J ends, which lost 6 bases and 1 base, there was a span of 15 bases. The V gene's germline CDR1 is GTSNPN and CDR2 SVGIG (reference sequence). The CDR3 is CACSRDLGNTEAFF. CDR3 DNA: TGTGCCTGTTCCCGGGATTTAGGGAACACTGAAGCTTTCTTT.

As for this clone: An end of the junction differs from the germline gene, which may be a read error. The V gene is TRBV5-1, the J gene TRBJ2-1, with 9 bases lining up with TRBD1. The CDR3 loop spans 15 amino acids. Germline-derived CDR1 and CDR2 are SGHRS and YFSETQ. DNA of the CDR3: TGCGCCCGCAGACAACCCGGGACAGGGTACAATGAGCAGTTCTTC. As protein: CARRQPGTGYNEQFF.

The gene calls are TRBV20-1 and TRBJ1-1; D uncertain. The CDR3 is 11 amino acids. Trimming took off 2 bases at V and 4 bases at J, with 5 bases between the two ends. Germline CDR1 DFQATT, CDR2 SNEGSKA (reference sequence). The CDR3 nucleotides are TGCAGTGCTAGATACAGCACTGAAGCTTTCTTT. This gives the protein CSARYSTEAFF.

As concerns this clone: Different DNA sequences within this sample yield the same CDR3. The chain is built from TRBV6-5 and TRBJ1-1; D call uncertain. Germline lookup yields CDR1 MNHEY and CDR2 SVGAGI. V lost 2 bases and J lost 4, with 5 bases in between. CDR3 length: 12 amino acids. CDR3 bases: TGTGCCAGCAGTTACGGTAGCACTGAAGCTTTCTTT. It specifies CASSYGSTEAFF.

The chain uses TRBV5-4 and TRBJ2-6, with 8 nucleotides matching TRBD2. Germline assignment: CDR1 SGHNT and CDR2 YYREEE (reference sequence). CDR3 length equals 16 residues. After removal of 4 bases from V and 4 bases from J, the junction contained 7 bases not matched to a gene. CDR3 nucleotides: TGTGCCAGCAGCCGGGGGGGTCTCGCAGGGGCCAACGTCCTGACTTTC. Its protein product is CASSRGGLAGANVLTF. Looking up the rest from reference TRBV5-4 and TRBJ2-6 gives the full variable domain: ETGVTQSPTHLIKTRGQQVTLRCSSQSGHNTVSWYQQALGQGPQFIFQYYREEENGRGNFPPRFSGLQFPNYSSELNVNALELDDSALYLCASSRGGLAGANVLTFGAGSRLTVL.

V is TRBV20-1 and J is TRBJ1-3; 7 bases agree with TRBD1. The germline V gene has CDR1 DFQATT and CDR2 SNEGSKA (reference sequence). Trimming at V came to 3 bases and at J to 4 bases, leaving 3 bases not matched to a gene. The CDR3 is 13 amino acids. The CDR3 region is CSASRQGGNTIYF. Written as DNA, the CDR3 is TGCAGTGCTAGTCGACAGGGCGGAAACACCATATATTTT.